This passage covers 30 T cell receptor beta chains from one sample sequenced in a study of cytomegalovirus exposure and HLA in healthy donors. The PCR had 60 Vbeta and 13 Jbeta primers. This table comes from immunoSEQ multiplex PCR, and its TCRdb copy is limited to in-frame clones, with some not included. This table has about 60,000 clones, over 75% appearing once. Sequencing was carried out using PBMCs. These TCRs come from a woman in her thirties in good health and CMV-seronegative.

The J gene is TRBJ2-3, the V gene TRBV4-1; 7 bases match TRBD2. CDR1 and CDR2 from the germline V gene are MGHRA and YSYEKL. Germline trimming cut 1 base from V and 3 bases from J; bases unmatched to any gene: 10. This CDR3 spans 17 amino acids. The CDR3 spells CASSQGSRLAITDTQYF. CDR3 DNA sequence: TGCGCCAGCAGCCAAGGATCGAGACTAGCTATAACAGATACGCAGTATTTT.

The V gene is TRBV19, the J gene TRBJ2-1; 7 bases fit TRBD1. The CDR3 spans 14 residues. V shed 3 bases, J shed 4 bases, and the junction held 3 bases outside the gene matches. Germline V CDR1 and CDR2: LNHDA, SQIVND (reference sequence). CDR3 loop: CASSIGTDYNEQFF. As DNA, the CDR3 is TGTGCCAGTAGTATTGGGACAGATTACAATGAGCAGTTCTTC.

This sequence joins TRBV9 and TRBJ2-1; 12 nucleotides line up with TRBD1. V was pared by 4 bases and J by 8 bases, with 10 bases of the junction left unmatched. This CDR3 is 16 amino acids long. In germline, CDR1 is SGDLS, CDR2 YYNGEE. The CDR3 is CASSSPGTGGFDEQFF. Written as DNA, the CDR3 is TGTGCCAGCAGCTCCCCCGGGACAGGGGGCTTCGATGAGCAGTTCTTC.

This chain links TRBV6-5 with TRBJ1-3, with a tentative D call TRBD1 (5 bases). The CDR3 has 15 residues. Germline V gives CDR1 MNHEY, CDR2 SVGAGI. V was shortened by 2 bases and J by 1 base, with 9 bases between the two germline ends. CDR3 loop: CASSYQGSSGNTIYF. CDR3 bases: TGTGCCAGCAGTTACCAGGGATCGTCTGGAAACACCATATATTTT.

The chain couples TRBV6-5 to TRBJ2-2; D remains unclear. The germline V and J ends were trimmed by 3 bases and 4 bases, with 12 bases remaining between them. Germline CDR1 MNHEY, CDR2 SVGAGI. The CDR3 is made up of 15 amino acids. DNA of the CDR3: TGTGCCAGCAGTTATGAGACGCTAGGCACCGGGGAGCTGTTTTTT. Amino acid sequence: CASSYETLGTGELFF.

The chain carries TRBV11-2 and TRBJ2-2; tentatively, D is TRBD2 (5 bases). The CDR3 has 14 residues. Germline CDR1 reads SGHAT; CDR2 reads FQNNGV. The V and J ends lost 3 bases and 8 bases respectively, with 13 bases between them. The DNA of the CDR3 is TGTGCCAGCAGCTTCGGGGTAATCAGAGGGGAGCTGTTTTTT. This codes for CASSFGVIRGELFF.

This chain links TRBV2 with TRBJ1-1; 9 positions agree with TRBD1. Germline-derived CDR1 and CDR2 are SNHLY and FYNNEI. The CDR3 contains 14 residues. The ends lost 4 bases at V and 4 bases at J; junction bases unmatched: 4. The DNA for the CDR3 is TGTGCCAGCAGTGGGGACAGGGTAGGCACTGAAGCTTTCTTT. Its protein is CASSGDRVGTEAFF.

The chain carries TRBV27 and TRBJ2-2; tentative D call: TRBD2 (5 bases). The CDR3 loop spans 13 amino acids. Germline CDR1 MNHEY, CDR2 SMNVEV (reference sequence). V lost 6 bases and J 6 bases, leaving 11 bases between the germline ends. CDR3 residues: CASRREFPGELFF. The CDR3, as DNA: TGTGCCAGCAGGAGGGAATTCCCCGGGGAGCTGTTTTTT.

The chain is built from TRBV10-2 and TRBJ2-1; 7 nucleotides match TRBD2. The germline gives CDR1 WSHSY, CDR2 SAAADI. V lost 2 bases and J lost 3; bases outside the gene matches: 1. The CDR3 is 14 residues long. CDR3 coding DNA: TGCGCCAGCAGTGAGGGCGGGAGCTACAATGAGCAGTTCTTC. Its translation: CASSEGGSYNEQFF.

CDR3 sequence: CAWRQGSYNSPLHF. The CDR3 nucleotides read TGTGCCTGGAGACAGGGCTCCTATAATTCACCCCTCCACTTT. The rearrangement uses TRBV30 and TRBJ1-6, with D possibly matching TRBD1 (6 bases). V was clipped by 3 bases and J by 0 bases, with 6 bases between them. Germline V CDR1 and CDR2: GTSNPN, SVGIG (reference sequence). The CDR3 extends over 14 amino acids.

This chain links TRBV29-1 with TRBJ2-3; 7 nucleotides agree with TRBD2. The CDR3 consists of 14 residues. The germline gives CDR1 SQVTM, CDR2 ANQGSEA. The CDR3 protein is CTGAMGGSADTQYF. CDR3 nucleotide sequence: TGCACCGGGGCGATGGGCGGGAGTGCAGATACGCAGTATTTT.

CDR3 region: CAWTRGLGNIQYF. In nucleotides, the CDR3 is TGTGCCTGGACCAGGGGGCTCGGTAACATTCAGTACTTC. V gene TRBV30 combines with J gene TRBJ2-4; 8 bases line up with TRBD1. Germline trimming cut 4 bases from V and 7 bases from J; bases unmatched to any gene: 6. Germline V CDR1 and CDR2: GTSNPN, SVGIG (reference sequence). The CDR3 consists of 13 residues. Variable domain in full (rest from reference TRBV30 and TRBJ2-4): SQTIHQWPATLVQPVGSPLSLECTVEGTSNPNLYWYRQAAGRGLQLLFYSVGIGQISSEVPQNLSASRPQDRQFILSSKKLLLSDSGFYLCAWTRGLGNIQYFGAGTRLSVL.

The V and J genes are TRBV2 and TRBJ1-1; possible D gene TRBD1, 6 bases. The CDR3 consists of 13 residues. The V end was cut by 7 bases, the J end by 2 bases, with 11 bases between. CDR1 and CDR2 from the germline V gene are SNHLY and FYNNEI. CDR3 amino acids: CASIRQANTEAFF. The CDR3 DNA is TGTGCCAGCATCCGACAGGCAAACACTGAAGCTTTCTTT.

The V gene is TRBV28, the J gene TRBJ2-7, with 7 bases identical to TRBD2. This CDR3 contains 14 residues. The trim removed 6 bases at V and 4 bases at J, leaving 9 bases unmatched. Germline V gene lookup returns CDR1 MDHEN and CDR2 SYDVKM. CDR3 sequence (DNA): TGTGCCAGCAGAATGACCGGACTAGGATACGAGCAGTACTTC. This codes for CASRMTGLGYEQYF.

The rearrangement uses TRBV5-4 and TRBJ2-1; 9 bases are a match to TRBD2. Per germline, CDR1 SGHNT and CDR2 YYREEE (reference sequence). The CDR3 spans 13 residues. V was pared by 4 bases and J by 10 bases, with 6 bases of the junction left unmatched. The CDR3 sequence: CASSIDSGREQFF. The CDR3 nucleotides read TGTGCCAGCAGCATAGATAGCGGGAGAGAGCAGTTCTTC. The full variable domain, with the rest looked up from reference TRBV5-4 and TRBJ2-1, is ETGVTQSPTHLIKTRGQQVTLRCSSQSGHNTVSWYQQALGQGPQFIFQYYREEENGRGNFPPRFSGLQFPNYSSELNVNALELDDSALYLCASSIDSGREQFFGPGTRLTVL.

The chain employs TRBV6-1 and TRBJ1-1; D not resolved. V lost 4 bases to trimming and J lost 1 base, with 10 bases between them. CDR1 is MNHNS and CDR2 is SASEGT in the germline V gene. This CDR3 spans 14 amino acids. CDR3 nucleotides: TGTGCCAGCAGTGGTCAACGGTCGAACACTGAAGCTTTCTTT. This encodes CASSGQRSNTEAFF.

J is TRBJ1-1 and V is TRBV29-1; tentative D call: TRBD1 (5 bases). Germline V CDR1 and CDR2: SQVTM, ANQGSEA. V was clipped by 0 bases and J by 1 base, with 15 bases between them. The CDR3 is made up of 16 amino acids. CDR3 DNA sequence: TGCAGCGTTGAAGATCAAAGGGGCCAACGGAACACTGAAGCTTTCTTT. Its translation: CSVEDQRGQRNTEAFF.

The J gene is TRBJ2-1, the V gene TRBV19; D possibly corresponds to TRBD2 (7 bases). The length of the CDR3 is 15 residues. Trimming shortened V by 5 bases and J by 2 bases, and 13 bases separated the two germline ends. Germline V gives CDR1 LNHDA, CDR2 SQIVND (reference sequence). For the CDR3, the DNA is TGTGCCAGTAGTTCAGCGGGGACAACCTACAATGAGCAGTTCTTC. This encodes CASSSAGTTYNEQFF.

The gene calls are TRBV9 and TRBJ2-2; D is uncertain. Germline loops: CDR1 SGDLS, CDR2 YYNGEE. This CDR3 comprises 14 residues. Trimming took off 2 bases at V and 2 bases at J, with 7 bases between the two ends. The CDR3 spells CASSVSFNTGELFF. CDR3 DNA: TGTGCCAGCAGCGTCTCTTTCAACACCGGGGAGCTGTTTTTT.

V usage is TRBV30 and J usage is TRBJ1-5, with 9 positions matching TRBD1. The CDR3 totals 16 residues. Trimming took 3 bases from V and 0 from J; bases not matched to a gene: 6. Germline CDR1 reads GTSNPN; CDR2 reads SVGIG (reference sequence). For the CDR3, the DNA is TGTGCCTGGAGCCCTGGGACAGGGACTAGCAATCAGCCCCAGCATTTT. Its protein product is CAWSPGTGTSNQPQHF.

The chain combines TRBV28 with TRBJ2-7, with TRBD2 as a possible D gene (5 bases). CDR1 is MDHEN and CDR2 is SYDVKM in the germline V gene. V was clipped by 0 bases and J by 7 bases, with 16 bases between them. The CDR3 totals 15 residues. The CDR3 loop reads CASSLWSGSGKEQYF. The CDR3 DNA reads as TGTGCCAGCAGTTTATGGAGTGGTTCGGGAAAGGAGCAGTACTTC.

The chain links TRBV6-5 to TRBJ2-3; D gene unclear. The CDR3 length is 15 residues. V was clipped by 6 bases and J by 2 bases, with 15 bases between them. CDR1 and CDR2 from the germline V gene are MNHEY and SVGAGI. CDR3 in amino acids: CASSRTTSPTDTQYF. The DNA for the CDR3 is TGTGCCAGCAGCCGAACTACCTCCCCCACAGATACGCAGTATTTT.

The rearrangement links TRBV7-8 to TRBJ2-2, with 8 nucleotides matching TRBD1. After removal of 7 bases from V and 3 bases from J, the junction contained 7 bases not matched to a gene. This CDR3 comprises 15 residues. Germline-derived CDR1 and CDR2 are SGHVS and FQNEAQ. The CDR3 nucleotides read TGTGCCAGCACCGAGAAGACAGGGGACACCGGGGAGCTGTTTTTT. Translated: CASTEKTGDTGELFF.

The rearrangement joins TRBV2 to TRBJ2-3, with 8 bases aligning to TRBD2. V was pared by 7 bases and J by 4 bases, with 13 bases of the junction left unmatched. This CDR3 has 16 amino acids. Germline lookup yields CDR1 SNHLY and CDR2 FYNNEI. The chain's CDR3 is CASIKESGGSADTQYF. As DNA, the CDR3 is TGTGCCAGCATCAAGGAGAGCGGGGGCTCGGCAGATACGCAGTATTTT.

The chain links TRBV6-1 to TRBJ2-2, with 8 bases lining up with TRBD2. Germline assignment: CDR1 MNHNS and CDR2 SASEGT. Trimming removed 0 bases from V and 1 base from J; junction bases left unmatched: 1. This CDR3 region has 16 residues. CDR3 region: CASSEASGGNTGELFF. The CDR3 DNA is TGTGCCAGCAGTGAAGCCAGCGGGGGGAACACCGGGGAGCTGTTTTTT.

The DNA of the CDR3 is TGCAGCGTCGCCTTTTTACTCAGACAGGCTATAATGAATGAGCAGTTCTTC. Translation gives CSVAFLLRQAIMNEQFF. The chain links TRBV29-1 to TRBJ2-1, with D perhaps TRBD1 (6 bases). Trimming took 6 bases from V and 7 from J, leaving 28 bases between them. The CDR3 sequence is 17 residues long. Germline loops: CDR1 SQVTM, CDR2 ANQGSEA.

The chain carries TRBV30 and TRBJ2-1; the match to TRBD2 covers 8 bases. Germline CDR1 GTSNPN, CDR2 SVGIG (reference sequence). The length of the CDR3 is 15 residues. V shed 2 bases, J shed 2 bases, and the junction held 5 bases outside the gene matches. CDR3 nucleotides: TGTGCCTGGAGTCGGGGGGGGGCAACCTACAATGAGCAGTTCTTC. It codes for CAWSRGGATYNEQFF.

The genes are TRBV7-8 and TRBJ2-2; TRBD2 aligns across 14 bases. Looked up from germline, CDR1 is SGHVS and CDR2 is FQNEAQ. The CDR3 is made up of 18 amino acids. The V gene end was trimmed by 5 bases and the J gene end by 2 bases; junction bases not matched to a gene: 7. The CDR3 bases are TGTGCCAGCAGCCCCCGGACTAGCGGGAGGCTTAACACCGGGGAGCTGTTTTTT. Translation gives CASSPRTSGRLNTGELFF.

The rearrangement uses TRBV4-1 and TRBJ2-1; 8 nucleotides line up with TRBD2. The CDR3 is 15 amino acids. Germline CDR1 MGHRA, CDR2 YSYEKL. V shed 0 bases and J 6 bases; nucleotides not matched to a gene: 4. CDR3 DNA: TGCGCCAGCAGCCAAGATTCCCGGGGGGGCAATGAGCAGTTCTTC. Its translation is CASSQDSRGGNEQFF.

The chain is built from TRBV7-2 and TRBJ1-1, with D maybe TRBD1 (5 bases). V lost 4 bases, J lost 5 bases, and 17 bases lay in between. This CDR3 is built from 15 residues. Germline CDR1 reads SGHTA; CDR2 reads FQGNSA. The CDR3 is CASSWGTLAGTEAFF. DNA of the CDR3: TGTGCCAGCAGCTGGGGAACCTTAGCAGGGACTGAAGCTTTCTTT.